This entry features one T cell receptor (beta chain) sequence. Its antigen is as yet unknown. These data come from a study of T cell responses to AZD1222 COVID-19 vaccine. Study as a whole: Timing groups of about 4 and about 12 weeks for second doses were pooled.

Sequencing used immunoSEQ multiplex PCR; TCRdb keeps in-frame clones, though not all of them. The sample carries under 200,000 clones, 85% to 95% recorded once. Overall study findings and caveats: The study identified only six AZD1222 recipients as seropositive at baseline.

The germline gives CDR1 PRHDT, CDR2 FYEKMQ (reference sequence). The CDR3 sequence is 19 residues long. Losses at the gene ends were 4 bases for V and 6 bases for J; bases not matched to a gene: 17. Material: peripheral blood, obtained on day 0 of AZD1222 vaccination. The receptor was isolated from an adult in good health. The V call is TRBV13, the J call TRBJ2-2; 10 bases match TRBD2. The CDR3 region is CASSSGLASRSGYPGELFF. DNA for the CDR3: TGTGCCAGCAGCTCGGGACTAGCGAGTCGGTCGGGTTATCCCGGGGAGCTGTTTTTT.